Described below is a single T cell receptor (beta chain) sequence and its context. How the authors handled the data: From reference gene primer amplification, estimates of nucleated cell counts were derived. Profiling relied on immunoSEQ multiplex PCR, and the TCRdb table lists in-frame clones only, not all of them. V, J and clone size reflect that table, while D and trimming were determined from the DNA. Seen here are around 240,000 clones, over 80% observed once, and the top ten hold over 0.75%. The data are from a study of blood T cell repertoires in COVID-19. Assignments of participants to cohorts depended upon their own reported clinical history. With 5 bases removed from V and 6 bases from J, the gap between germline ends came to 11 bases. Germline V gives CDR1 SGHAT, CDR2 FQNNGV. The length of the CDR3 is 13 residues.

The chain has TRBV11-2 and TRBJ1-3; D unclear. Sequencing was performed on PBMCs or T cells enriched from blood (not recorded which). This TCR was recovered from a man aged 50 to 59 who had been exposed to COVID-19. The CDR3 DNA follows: TGTGCCAGCAGCCACGGGGTTCCAAACACCATATATTTT. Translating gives CASSHGVPNTIYF.